This T cell receptor beta chain stems from a study of shared T cell receptors in the human thymus. This CDR3 is 13 amino acids long. V lost 3 bases to trimming and J lost 5 bases, with 11 bases between them. The V gene's germline CDR1 is SGDLS and CDR2 YYNGEE. The assay was immunoSEQ multiplex PCR, and TCRdb's table has in-frame clones only and misses some. The table lists approximately 730,000 clones, 70% to 90% of them singletons. These sequences were also reported in another study, on human thymus T cells. This second report adds: Related research has reported that thymic repertoires overlap highly among unrelated individuals.

This clonotype was sampled from a girl under three years old with a congenital heart defect. The genes are TRBV9 and TRBJ1-1; the D is unclear. Input material: thymocytes. The CDR3 nucleotides read TGTGCCAGCAGCGCCACCTCGAGTACTGAAGCTTTCTTT. Translated, it gives CASSATSSTEAFF.